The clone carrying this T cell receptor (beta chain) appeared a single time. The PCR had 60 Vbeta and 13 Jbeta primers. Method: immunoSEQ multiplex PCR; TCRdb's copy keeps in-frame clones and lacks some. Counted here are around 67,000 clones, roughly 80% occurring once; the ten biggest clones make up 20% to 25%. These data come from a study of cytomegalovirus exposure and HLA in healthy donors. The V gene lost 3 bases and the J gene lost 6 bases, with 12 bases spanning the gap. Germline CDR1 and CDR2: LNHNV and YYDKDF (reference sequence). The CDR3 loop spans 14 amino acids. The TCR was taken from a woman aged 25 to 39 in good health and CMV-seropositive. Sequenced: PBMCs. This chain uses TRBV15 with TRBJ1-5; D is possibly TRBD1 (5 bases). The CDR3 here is CATSSAGSLQPQHF. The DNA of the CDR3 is TGTGCCACCAGCAGTGCAGGGTCGCTTCAGCCCCAGCATTTT.